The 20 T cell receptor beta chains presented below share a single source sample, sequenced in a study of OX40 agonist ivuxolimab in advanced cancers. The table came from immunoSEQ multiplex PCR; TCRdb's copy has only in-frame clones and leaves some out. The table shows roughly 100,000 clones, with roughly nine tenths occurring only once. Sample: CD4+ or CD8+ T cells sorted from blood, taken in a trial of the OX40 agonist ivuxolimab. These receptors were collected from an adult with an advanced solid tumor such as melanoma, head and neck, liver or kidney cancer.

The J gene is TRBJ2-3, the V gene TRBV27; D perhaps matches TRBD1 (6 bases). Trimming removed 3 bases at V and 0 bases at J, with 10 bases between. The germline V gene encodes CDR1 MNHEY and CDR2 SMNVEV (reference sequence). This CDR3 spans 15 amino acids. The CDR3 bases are TGTGCCAGCAGTTTGGGGGCCACCAGCACAGATACGCAGTATTTT. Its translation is CASSLGATSTDTQYF.

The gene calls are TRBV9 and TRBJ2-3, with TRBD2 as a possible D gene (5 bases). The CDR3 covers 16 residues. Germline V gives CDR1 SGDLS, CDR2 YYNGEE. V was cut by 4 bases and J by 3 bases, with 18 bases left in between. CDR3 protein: CASSLRGLDLTDTQYF. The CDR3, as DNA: TGTGCCAGCAGCCTAAGAGGGCTAGATCTTACAGATACGCAGTATTTT.

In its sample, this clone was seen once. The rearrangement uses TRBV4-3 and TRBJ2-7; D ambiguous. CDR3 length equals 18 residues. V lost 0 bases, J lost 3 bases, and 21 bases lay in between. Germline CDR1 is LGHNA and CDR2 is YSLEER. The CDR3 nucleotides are TGCGCCAGCAGCCAAGAGGCAATCGACCCCGCCAGATACTACGAGCAGTACTTC. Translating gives CASSQEAIDPARYYEQYF.

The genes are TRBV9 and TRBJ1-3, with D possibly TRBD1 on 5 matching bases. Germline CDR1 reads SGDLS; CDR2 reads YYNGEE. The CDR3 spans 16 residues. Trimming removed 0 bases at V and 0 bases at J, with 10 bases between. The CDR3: CASSVGQGLSGNTIYF. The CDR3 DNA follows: TGTGCCAGCAGCGTAGGGCAGGGACTCTCTGGAAACACCATATATTTT.

The CDR3 protein is CSADRGGYGYTF. Here the CDR3 DNA reads TGCAGCGCCGACCGTGGTGGATACGGCTACACCTTC. The V call is TRBV29-1, the J call TRBJ1-2; D gene unclear. The CDR3 is 12 amino acids. The V and J ends lost 7 bases and 8 bases respectively, with 17 bases between them. Germline V lookup: CDR1 SQVTM, CDR2 ANQGSEA.

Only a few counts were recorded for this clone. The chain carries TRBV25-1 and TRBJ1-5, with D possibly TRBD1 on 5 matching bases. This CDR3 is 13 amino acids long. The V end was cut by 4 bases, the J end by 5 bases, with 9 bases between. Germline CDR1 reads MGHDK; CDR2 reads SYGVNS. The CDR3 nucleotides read TGTGCCAGCAGTGGACGGGGGTATCAGCCCCAGCATTTT. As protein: CASSGRGYQPQHF.

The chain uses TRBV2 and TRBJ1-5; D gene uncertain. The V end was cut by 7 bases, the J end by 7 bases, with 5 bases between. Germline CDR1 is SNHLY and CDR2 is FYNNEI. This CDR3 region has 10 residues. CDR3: CASIGQPQHF. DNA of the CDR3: TGTGCCAGCATAGGGCAGCCCCAGCATTTT.

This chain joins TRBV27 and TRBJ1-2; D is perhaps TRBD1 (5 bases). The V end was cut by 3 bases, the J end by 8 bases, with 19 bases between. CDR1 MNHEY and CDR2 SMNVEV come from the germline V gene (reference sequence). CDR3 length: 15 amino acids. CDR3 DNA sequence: TGTGCCAGCAGTTTGGGACCTCCCGCTATGGAGGGCTACACCTTC. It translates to CASSLGPPAMEGYTF.

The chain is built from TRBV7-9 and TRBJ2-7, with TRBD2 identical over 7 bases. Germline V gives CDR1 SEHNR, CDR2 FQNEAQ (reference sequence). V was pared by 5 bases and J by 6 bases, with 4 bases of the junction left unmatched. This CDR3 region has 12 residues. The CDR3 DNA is TGTGCCAGCAGCCCATGGACTAGCGAGCAGTACTTC. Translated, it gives CASSPWTSEQYF.

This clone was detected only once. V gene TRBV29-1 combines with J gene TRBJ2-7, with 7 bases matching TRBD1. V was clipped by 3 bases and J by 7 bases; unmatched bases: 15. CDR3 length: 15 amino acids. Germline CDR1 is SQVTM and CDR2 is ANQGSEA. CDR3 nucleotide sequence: TGCAGCGTTGAGGGCGGACAGGCCCCTTTATTAGAGCAGTACTTC. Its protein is CSVEGGQAPLLEQYF.

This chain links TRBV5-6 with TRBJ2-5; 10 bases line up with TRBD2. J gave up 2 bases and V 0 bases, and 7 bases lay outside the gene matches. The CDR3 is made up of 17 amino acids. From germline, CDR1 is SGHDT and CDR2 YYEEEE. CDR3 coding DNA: TGTGCCAGCAGCTTGGGGCTAGCGGGAGCCCCGCAAGAGACCCAGTACTTC. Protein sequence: CASSLGLAGAPQETQYF.

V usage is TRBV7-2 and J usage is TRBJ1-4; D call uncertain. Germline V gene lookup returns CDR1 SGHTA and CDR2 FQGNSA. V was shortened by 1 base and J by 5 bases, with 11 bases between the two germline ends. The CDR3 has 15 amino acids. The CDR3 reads CASSLDVAKNEKLFF. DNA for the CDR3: TGTGCCAGCAGCTTAGACGTGGCCAAAAATGAAAAACTGTTTTTT.

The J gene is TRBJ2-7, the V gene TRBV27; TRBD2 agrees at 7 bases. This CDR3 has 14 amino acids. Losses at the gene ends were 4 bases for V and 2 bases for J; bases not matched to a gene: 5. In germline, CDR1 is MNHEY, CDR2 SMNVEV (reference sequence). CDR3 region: CASSSSGSTYEQYF. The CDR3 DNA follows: TGTGCCAGCAGTTCTAGCGGCTCAACCTACGAGCAGTACTTC.

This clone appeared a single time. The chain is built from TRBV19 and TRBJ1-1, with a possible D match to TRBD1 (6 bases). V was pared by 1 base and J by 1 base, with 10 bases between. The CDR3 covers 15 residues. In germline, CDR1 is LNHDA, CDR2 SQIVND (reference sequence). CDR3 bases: TGTGCCAGTAGTATAGGACAGGCTAAGAACACTGAAGCTTTCTTT. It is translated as CASSIGQAKNTEAFF.

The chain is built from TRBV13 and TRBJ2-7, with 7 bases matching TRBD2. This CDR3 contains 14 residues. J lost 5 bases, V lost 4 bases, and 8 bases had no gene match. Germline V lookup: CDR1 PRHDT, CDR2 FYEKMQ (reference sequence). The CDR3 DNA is TGTGCCAGCAGCTCCGGGGGAGGGAACAACGAGCAGTACTTC. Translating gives CASSSGGGNNEQYF.

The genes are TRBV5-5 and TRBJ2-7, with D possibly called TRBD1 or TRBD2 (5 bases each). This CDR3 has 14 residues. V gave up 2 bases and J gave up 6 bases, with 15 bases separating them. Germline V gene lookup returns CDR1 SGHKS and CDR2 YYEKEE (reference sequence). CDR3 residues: CASSFRLTGPEQYF. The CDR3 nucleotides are TGTGCCAGCAGCTTCAGACTGACGGGGCCCGAGCAGTACTTC.

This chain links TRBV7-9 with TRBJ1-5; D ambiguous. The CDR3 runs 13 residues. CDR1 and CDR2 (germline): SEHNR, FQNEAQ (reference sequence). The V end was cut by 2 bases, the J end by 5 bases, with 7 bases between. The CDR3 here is CASSLKEHQPQHF. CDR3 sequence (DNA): TGTGCCAGCAGCTTAAAAGAGCATCAGCCCCAGCATTTT.

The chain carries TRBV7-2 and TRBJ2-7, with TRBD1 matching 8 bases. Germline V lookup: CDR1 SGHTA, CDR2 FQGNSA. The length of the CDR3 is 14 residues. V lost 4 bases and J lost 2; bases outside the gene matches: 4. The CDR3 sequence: CASSSTGDPYEQYF. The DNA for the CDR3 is TGTGCCAGCAGCTCGACAGGGGATCCCTACGAGCAGTACTTC. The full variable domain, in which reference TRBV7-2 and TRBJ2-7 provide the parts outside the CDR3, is GAGVSQSPSNKVTEKGKDVELRCDPISGHTALYWYRQSLGQGLEFLIYFQGNSAPDKSGLPSDRFSAERTGGSVSTLTIQRTQQEDSAVYLCASSSTGDPYEQYFGPGTRLTVT.

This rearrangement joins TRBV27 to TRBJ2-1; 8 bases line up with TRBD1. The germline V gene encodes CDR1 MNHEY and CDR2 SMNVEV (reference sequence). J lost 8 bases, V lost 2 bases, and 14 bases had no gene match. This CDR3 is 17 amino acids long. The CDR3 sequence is CASSLNGFGTGGHEQFF. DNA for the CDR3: TGTGCCAGCAGTTTAAATGGTTTTGGGACAGGAGGCCATGAGCAGTTCTTC.

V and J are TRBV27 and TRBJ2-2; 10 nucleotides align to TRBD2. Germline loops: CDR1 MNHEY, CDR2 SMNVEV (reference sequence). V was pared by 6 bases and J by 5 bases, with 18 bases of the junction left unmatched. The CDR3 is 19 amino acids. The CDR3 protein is CASRPYPEIAGGHTGELFF. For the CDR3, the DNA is TGTGCCAGCAGACCCTATCCGGAAATAGCGGGGGGACATACCGGGGAGCTGTTTTTT.